The TCR beta chain under discussion was sequenced for a study of blood T cells in healthy people across ages. The study, taken as a whole, reports: Significant beta diversity loss was already apparent by age approximately 40, declining roughly linearly.

Using a J-beta primer mix together with a sample-barcoded 5' primer, a second PCR was run for about 7 to 12 cycles. TCRdb reanalysed the 5' RACE reads using MiXCR and keeps one entry per CDR3 protein. The table lists 1.5 million to 2 million distinct CDR3 sequences, roughly 27% of them singletons. This CDR3 contains 12 residues. V lost 5 bases and J lost 5, with 10 bases in between. CDR1 LNHNV and CDR2 YYDKDF come from the germline V gene (reference sequence). With respect to this clonotype: Its antigen remains unknown. A much more abundant neighbour one base away suggests this may be a read error.

The rearrangement uses TRBV15 and TRBJ2-7; D is undetermined. This sequence was found in a woman in her twenties or thirties in good health. The specimen sequenced was blood. CDR3 in DNA: TGTGCCACCAGCTCCCCCGGCCACGAGCAGTACTTC. Protein: CATSSPGHEQYF.